The entry that follows covers one T cell receptor beta chain sequence. This sample is drawn from a study of blood T cell repertoires in COVID-19. Across the whole study: Donors in the United States, Italy and Spain gave samples during acute or convalescent COVID-19. In each case, the material was cDNA or gDNA derived from T cells, B-cell-depleted T cells, or PBMCs.

In the original workflow: Scientists estimated how many nucleated cells there were by amplifying reference gene primers. The repertoire was sequenced with immunoSEQ multiplex PCR; TCRdb's copy has only in-frame clones and lacks some. V and J calls plus clone size are reproduced from that table; the DNA served to infer D and trimming. The repertoire consists of 210,000 or so clones, with more than 60% occurring once and the leading ten covering approximately 12%. Germline-derived CDR1 and CDR2 are SGHRS and YFSETQ. J gave up 4 bases and V 3 bases, and 6 bases lay outside the gene matches. This CDR3 is built from 14 residues.

This sequence joins TRBV5-1 and TRBJ2-5; 7 nucleotides agree with TRBD1. Sample: peripheral blood. This receptor was obtained from a man aged 50 to 60 who had recovered from COVID-19. Here the CDR3 reads CASSSRQGGETQYF. The CDR3 region has the DNA TGCGCCAGCAGCTCCCGACAGGGTGGAGAGACCCAGTACTTC.